The entry below describes one T cell receptor beta chain. These data are taken from a study of blood T cell repertoires in COVID-19. Study background: Donors in the United States, Italy and Spain gave samples during acute or convalescent COVID-19. Sample material is recorded as cDNA or gDNA derived from T cells, B-cell-depleted T cells, or PBMCs.

Seattle's enrolled individuals joined amid active infection and were then monitored longitudinally. In the study's own analysis: Amplification with reference gene primers provided the estimates of nucleated cell counts. The method was immunoSEQ multiplex PCR; TCRdb's version includes in-frame clones alone and lacks a portion of them. That table supplies the V and J calls and clone size; D and trimming were determined from the DNA. The top ten hold 10% to 15% of the sample, which has roughly 440,000 clones, about nine tenths seen once. Per germline, CDR1 SNHLY and CDR2 FYNNEI. This CDR3 has 17 amino acids. Trimming pared 4 bases from V and 3 bases from J, leaving 18 bases between.

The TCR originated in a woman in her forties or fifties with COVID-19, enrolled during active disease. The genes are TRBV2 and TRBJ1-4, with a tentative D call TRBD1 (6 bases). The sample comprised peripheral blood. Here the CDR3 DNA reads TGTGCCAGCAGTGCCCACAGGGATAGGACGCCTAATGAAAAACTGTTTTTT. It codes for CASSAHRDRTPNEKLFF.